This T cell receptor beta chain was captured in a study of cytomegalovirus exposure and HLA in healthy donors. Turning to the study itself: Of the donors genotyped, 398 in all, around 76% fell in the Caucasian-associated ancestry cluster.

PCR amplification relied on 60 Vbeta primers (plus 13 Jbeta primers). Libraries were prepared by immunoSEQ multiplex PCR; TCRdb keeps only in-frame clonotypes and omits some of them. The table shows fewer than 200,000 clones, with 84% occurring only once. Trimming took off 7 bases at V and 0 bases at J, with 19 bases between the two ends. Germline CDR1 reads SNHLY; CDR2 reads FYNNEI. The CDR3 loop spans 16 amino acids. This clone has only a few counts. This clonotype was obtained from a girl aged 2-9 years in good health and CMV-seropositive. The specimen was PBMCs. The chain employs TRBV2 and TRBJ2-7; D perhaps matches TRBD2 (5 bases). The CDR3 DNA reads as TGTGCCAGCACCGCGGAGGAATCCTGGAGCTCCTACGAGCAGTACTTC. Translated, it gives CASTAEESWSSYEQYF.